The 32 T cell receptor beta chains below were found in one sample sequenced in a study of T cell responses to AZD1222 COVID-19 vaccine (dated by TCRdb to 2020 to 2023). Libraries were made using the immunoSEQ multiplex PCR assay. TCRdb provides this immuneACCESS table in a form limited to in-frame rearrangements. Some clones are lacking; in checked studies, under half of them reflect an unresolved V gene, and why the rest are absent is not known. The table for this sample lists some 120,000 clones; around 83% of them were counted only once. Around 4.4% of the sample is held by the ten biggest clonotypes. Read against the paper, the sample's time point label means: about 28 days (+/-7) after the second vaccine dose. The specimen was peripheral blood, collected 28 days after the second AZD1222 dose. These receptors all come from an adult who received the AZD1222 COVID-19 vaccine.

The chain uses TRBV19 and TRBJ1-2; a weak D match, TRBD1 (5 bases). Germline-derived CDR1 and CDR2 are LNHDA and SQIVND (reference sequence). The V gene lost 10 bases and the J gene lost 4 bases, with 16 bases spanning the gap. The CDR3 has 13 residues. Here the CDR3 DNA reads TGTGCCACCACCAAGGGGCCGGGCTATGGCTACACCTTC. This gives the protein CATTKGPGYGYTF. Based on the CDR3 plus reference TRBV19 and TRBJ1-2, the full variable domain is DGGITQSPKYLFRKEGQNVTLSCEQNLNHDAMYWYRQDPGQGLRLIYYSQIVNDFQKGDIAEGYSVSREKKESFPLTVTSAQKNPTAFYLCATTKGPGYGYTFGSGTRLTVV.

The V and J genes are TRBV28 and TRBJ1-2; a possible D gene is TRBD1 (6 bases). The germline CDR1 and CDR2 sequences are MDHEN and SYDVKM. The CDR3 runs to 14 residues. V was trimmed by 7 bases and J by 4 bases, leaving 16 bases between them. CDR3 amino acids: CASNRRGLSYGYTF. The DNA of the CDR3 is TGTGCCAGCAACCGCAGGGGTTTAAGCTATGGCTACACCTTC.

This chain joins TRBV19 and TRBJ2-3, with 14 bases fitting TRBD2. V lost 3 bases to trimming and J lost 4 bases; unmatched junction nucleotides: 6. Germline V gene data show CDR1 as LNHDA and CDR2 as SQIVND (reference sequence). This CDR3 has 17 amino acids. CDR3 region: CASSMQGTSGGPDTQYF. The CDR3 DNA is TGTGCCAGTAGTATGCAAGGGACTAGCGGGGGACCAGATACGCAGTATTTT.

The gene calls are TRBV5-6 and TRBJ1-2; D gene unclear. Trimming took 4 bases from V and 0 from J, leaving 13 bases between them. CDR1 and CDR2 from the germline V gene are SGHDT and YYEEEE. CDR3 length: 15 residues. In nucleotides, the CDR3 is TGTGCCAGCAGCCAACTGCCCGAAACTAACTATGGCTACACCTTC. Protein sequence: CASSQLPETNYGYTF.

This sequence joins TRBV19 and TRBJ2-7; D is unclear. Germline assignment: CDR1 LNHDA and CDR2 SQIVND (reference sequence). The germline V and J ends were trimmed by 3 bases and 3 bases, with 9 bases remaining between them. This CDR3 spans 13 amino acids. The CDR3 spells CASSIGPYYEQYF. CDR3 DNA: TGTGCCAGTAGTATTGGTCCGTACTACGAGCAGTACTTC. Looking up the rest from reference TRBV19 and TRBJ2-7 gives the full variable domain: DGGITQSPKYLFRKEGQNVTLSCEQNLNHDAMYWYRQDPGQGLRLIYYSQIVNDFQKGDIAEGYSVSREKKESFPLTVTSAQKNPTAFYLCASSIGPYYEQYFGPGTRLTVT.

The rearrangement uses TRBV11-3 and TRBJ1-6; no clear D. V lost 1 base to trimming and J lost 11 bases, with 9 bases between them. Germline V CDR1 and CDR2: SGHNT, YENEEA. The CDR3 spans 13 residues. The chain's CDR3 is CASSLGAEAPLHF. The CDR3 region has the DNA TGTGCCAGCAGCTTAGGGGCTGAGGCACCCCTCCACTTT. Looking up the rest from reference TRBV11-3 and TRBJ1-6 gives the full variable domain: EAGVVQSPRYKIIEKKQPVAFWCNPISGHNTLYWYLQNLGQGPELLIRYENEEAVDDSQLPKDRFSAERLKGVDSTLKIQPAELGDSAVYLCASSLGAEAPLHFGNGTRLTVT.

This sequence joins TRBV28 and TRBJ1-4, with D possibly being TRBD1 (6 bases). CDR3 size: 14 residues. Between the trimmed V and J ends, which lost 3 bases and 8 bases, there was a span of 13 bases. From germline, CDR1 is MDHEN and CDR2 SYDVKM. The CDR3 coding sequence is TGTGCCAGCAGTTTTTGGTCAGGGGAGGAAAAACTGTTTTTT. Its protein product is CASSFWSGEEKLFF. Variable domain in full (rest from reference TRBV28 and TRBJ1-4): DVKVTQSSRYLVKRTGEKVFLECVQDMDHENMFWYRQDPGLGLRLIYFSYDVKMKEKGDIPEGYSVSREKKERFSLILESASTNQTSMYLCASSFWSGEEKLFFGSGTQLSVL.

The rearrangement uses TRBV6-5 and TRBJ2-7, with 7 nucleotides matching TRBD1. The CDR3 has 14 residues. Unmatched junction bases numbered 6, after V lost 5 bases and J lost 2 bases. Germline V gives CDR1 MNHEY, CDR2 SVGAGI. DNA of the CDR3: TGTGCCAGCAGTACCAACAGGGGCCCCTACGAGCAGTACTTC. Translating it yields CASSTNRGPYEQYF.

This chain links TRBV11-1 with TRBJ2-7, with 8 bases that match TRBD1. Losses at the gene ends were 4 bases for V and 2 bases for J; bases not matched to a gene: 7. This CDR3 has 15 amino acids. The germline V gene has CDR1 SGHAT and CDR2 FQDESV (reference sequence). This CDR3 reads CASSSRTGKTYEQYF. The CDR3 bases are TGTGCCAGCAGCTCACGGACAGGGAAGACCTACGAGCAGTACTTC.

J is TRBJ1-6 and V is TRBV16, with D possibly matching TRBD1 (5 bases). The CDR3 extends over 18 amino acids. In germline, CDR1 is KGHSY, CDR2 FQNENV. Trimming stripped 4 bases from V and 5 bases from J, with 21 bases between. The chain's CDR3 is CASSLTGSWAFDNSPLHF. The CDR3 nucleotides read TGTGCCAGCAGCCTCACAGGCAGCTGGGCATTTGATAATTCACCCCTCCACTTT.

This rearrangement joins TRBV7-9 to TRBJ2-1, with 9 bases aligning to TRBD1. Germline assignment: CDR1 SEHNR and CDR2 FQNEAQ (reference sequence). The CDR3 spans 13 residues. The V and J ends lost 7 bases and 15 bases, in that order; junction bases with no gene match: 13. In DNA, the CDR3 is TGTGCCAGCAAACAGGGGGCGGAAGTGATTCCGTTCTTC. It translates to CASKQGAEVIPFF. The variable domain in full, completed from reference TRBV7-9 and TRBJ2-1, reads DTGVSQNPRHKITKRGQNVTFRCDPISEHNRLYWYRQTLGQGPEFLTYFQNEAQLEKSRLLSDRFSAERPKGSFSTLEIQRTEQGDSAMYLCASKQGAEVIPFFGPGTRLTVL.

This rearrangement joins TRBV18 to TRBJ1-1; TRBD1 might be the D (6 bases). Germline lookup yields CDR1 KGHSH and CDR2 LQKENI. V shed 3 bases and J shed 3 bases, with 11 bases lying between them. The length of the CDR3 is 14 residues. The CDR3 DNA is TGTGCCAGCTCACCGGTGAACAGGGACACTGAAGCTTTCTTT. As protein: CASSPVNRDTEAFF.

The chain recombines TRBV19 with TRBJ2-3, with 11 bases identical to TRBD2. The V and J ends lost 4 bases and 8 bases, in that order; junction bases with no gene match: 20. The length of the CDR3 is 19 residues. The germline V gene has CDR1 LNHDA and CDR2 SQIVND (reference sequence). CDR3 bases: TGTGCCAGTAGTAAGGGACTAGCGGTGATCTCTCCGTTGGCCAGTACGCAGTATTTT. It specifies CASSKGLAVISPLASTQYF. The complete variable domain, with remaining parts taken from reference TRBV19 and TRBJ2-3, reads DGGITQSPKYLFRKEGQNVTLSCEQNLNHDAMYWYRQDPGQGLRLIYYSQIVNDFQKGDIAEGYSVSREKKESFPLTVTSAQKNPTAFYLCASSKGLAVISPLASTQYFGPGTRLTVL.

V is TRBV30 and J is TRBJ1-5; a weak D match, TRBD1 (6 bases). V shed 0 bases and J shed 4 bases, with 13 bases lying between them. There are 15 residues in the CDR3. CDR1 and CDR2 from the germline V gene are GTSNPN and SVGIG (reference sequence). CDR3 coding DNA: TGTGCCTGGAGTGTTGGGGCAGGGGATAATCAGCCCCAGCATTTT. It translates to CAWSVGAGDNQPQHF.

This chain uses TRBV6-6 with TRBJ1-6; D gene uncertain. This CDR3 region has 12 residues. Trimming stripped 6 bases from V and 8 bases from J, with 8 bases between. Germline CDR1 reads MNHNY; CDR2 reads SVGAGI (reference sequence). CDR3 residues: CASRYGDSPLHF. In DNA form, the CDR3 reads TGTGCCAGCAGATACGGGGATTCACCCCTCCACTTT.

The rearrangement uses TRBV28 and TRBJ1-5; D uncertain. With 4 bases removed from V and 6 bases from J, the gap between germline ends came to 10 bases. Germline assignment: CDR1 MDHEN and CDR2 SYDVKM. This CDR3 spans 13 amino acids. CDR3 amino acids: CASSSGGFQPQHF. The CDR3 bases are TGTGCCAGCAGTTCTGGAGGGTTTCAGCCCCAGCATTTT.

The genes are TRBV18 and TRBJ2-7, with TRBD1 matching over 12 bases. The CDR3 is 17 residues long. After removal of 3 bases from V and 7 bases from J, the junction contained 13 bases not matched to a gene. Germline V gives CDR1 KGHSH, CDR2 LQKENI. The CDR3 DNA sequence: TGTGCCAGCTCACCGCTGGCTGGGGGACAGGGGGCGAAAGAGCAGTACTTC. Protein: CASSPLAGGQGAKEQYF.

The rearrangement uses TRBV6-4 and TRBJ2-1, with 8 bases matching TRBD2. Losses at the gene ends were 8 bases for V and 2 bases for J; bases not matched to a gene: 11. Germline V gene sequence: CDR1 MRHNA, CDR2 SNTAGT. The CDR3 has 16 amino acids. CDR3 amino acids: CASSRGGGTTYNEQFF. For the CDR3, the DNA is TGTGCCAGCTCGCGGGGCGGGGGGACCACCTACAATGAGCAGTTCTTC.

The chain links TRBV27 to TRBJ2-2, with 8 bases aligning to TRBD1. Losses at the gene ends were 8 bases for V and 6 bases for J; bases not matched to a gene: 11. CDR1 MNHEY and CDR2 SMNVEV come from the germline V gene (reference sequence). This CDR3 contains 15 residues. The CDR3 protein is CASCKLDREAGELFF. The DNA for the CDR3 is TGTGCCAGCTGCAAACTGGACAGGGAGGCCGGGGAGCTGTTTTTT.

By share of the sample, this clone is medium-sized. This chain joins TRBV24-1 and TRBJ2-7, with TRBD2 matching 11 bases. The V segment lost 4 bases and the J segment 3 bases; nucleotides outside the gene matches: 1. The CDR3 length is 14 residues. Germline lookup yields CDR1 KGHDR and CDR2 SFDVKD. CDR3 sequence reads: CATSDGTSGYEQYF. In nucleotides, the CDR3 is TGTGCCACCAGTGACGGGACTAGCGGCTACGAGCAGTACTTC.

The J gene is TRBJ1-5, the V gene TRBV5-1, with a possible D match to TRBD1 (5 bases). Trimming left V 0 bases short and J 5 bases short, with 9 bases between. This CDR3 region has 14 residues. CDR1 is SGHRS and CDR2 is YFSETQ in the germline V gene. This CDR3 reads CASSLEGGDQPQHF. The CDR3 region has the DNA TGCGCCAGCAGCTTGGAGGGAGGGGATCAGCCCCAGCATTTT. Complete variable domain (other parts from reference TRBV5-1 and TRBJ1-5): KAGVTQTPRYLIKTRGQQVTLSCSPISGHRSVSWYQQTPGQGLQFLFEYFSETQRNKGNFPGRFSGRQFSNSRSEMNVSTLELGDSALYLCASSLEGGDQPQHFGDGTRLSIL.

The V call is TRBV3-1 (or the pseudogene TRBV3-2), the J call TRBJ1-4; D not resolved. Germline-derived CDR1 and CDR2 are LGHDT and YNNKEL (reference sequence). This CDR3 contains 12 residues. Trimming pared 5 bases from V and 8 bases from J, leaving 9 bases between. The CDR3: CASSYTGEKLFF. The CDR3 bases are TGTGCCAGCAGCTACACTGGCGAAAAACTGTTTTTT.

V and J are TRBV6-5 and TRBJ1-4; perhaps TRBD1 as D (6 bases). The V and J ends lost 6 bases and 8 bases respectively, with 19 bases between them. The length of the CDR3 is 15 residues. CDR1 MNHEY and CDR2 SVGAGI come from the germline V gene. The DNA for the CDR3 is TGTGCCAGCAGCCCCGGGGGGGGCGATTGGGAAAAACTGTTTTTT. Translated: CASSPGGGDWEKLFF.

The chain is built from TRBV7-2 and TRBJ2-2, with 10 nucleotides matching TRBD2. V lost 5 bases and J lost 4; bases outside the gene matches: 10. Looked up from germline, CDR1 is SGHTA and CDR2 is FQGNSA. The CDR3 length is 17 residues. The CDR3 DNA reads TGTGCCAGCAGCCGGGAGTCTAGCGGGGGTGCCACCGGGGAGCTGTTTTTT. It codes for CASSRESSGGATGELFF.

CDR3 coding DNA: TGTGCCAGCAGTGAAAACGGACGGAACTCTGGAAACACCATATATTTT. Encoded protein: CASSENGRNSGNTIYF. This chain links TRBV2 with TRBJ1-3; no reliable D call. The ends were cut back, 2 bases at V and 0 bases at J, with 11 bases in the middle. Germline CDR1 SNHLY, CDR2 FYNNEI. The CDR3 is 16 residues long.

This clone was seen a few times. CDR3 nucleotides: TGTGCCAGCAGTAGACAGGGAGCTGAAGCTTTCTTT. This translates into CASSRQGAEAFF. This sequence joins TRBV6-2 or TRBV6-3 and TRBJ1-1, with 7 positions matching TRBD1. CDR3 length equals 12 residues. In germline, CDR1 is MNHEY, CDR2 SVGEGT. Trimming at V came to 5 bases and at J to 6 bases, leaving 3 bases not matched to a gene.

Written as DNA, the CDR3 is TGTGCCACCTCCGGCCCCCCAGAGTATGGCTACACCTTC. This sequence encodes CATSGPPEYGYTF. The rearrangement uses TRBV6-4 and TRBJ1-2; D remains ambiguous. Germline loops: CDR1 MRHNA, CDR2 SNTAGT. V was cut by 10 bases and J by 5 bases, with 17 bases left in between. This CDR3 spans 13 amino acids.

This clone was detected only a few times. V is TRBV14 and J is TRBJ2-5; 7 positions match TRBD1. The CDR3 has 14 residues. V gave up 3 bases and J gave up 0 bases; unmatched junction bases: 1. Germline CDR1 is SGHDN and CDR2 is FVKESK. This CDR3 reads CASSQDRYQETQYF. The CDR3 nucleotides are TGTGCCAGCAGCCAGGACAGGTACCAAGAGACCCAGTACTTC. Drawing the rest from reference TRBV14 and TRBJ2-5, the complete variable domain is EAGVTQFPSHSVIEKGQTVTLRCDPISGHDNLYWYRRVMGKEIKFLLHFVKESKQDESGMPNNRFLAERTGGTYSTLKVQPAELEDSGVYFCASSQDRYQETQYFGPGTRLLVL.

This clone is a singleton in its sample. The V call is TRBV7-9, the J call TRBJ2-5; D call uncertain. Trimming removed 5 bases at V and 9 bases at J, with 10 bases between. Per the germline V gene, CDR1 is SEHNR and CDR2 is FQNEAQ (reference sequence). The length of the CDR3 is 11 residues. The CDR3 reads CASSPPGPQYF. CDR3 bases: TGTGCCAGCAGCCCCCCCGGCCCCCAGTACTTC.

V is TRBV3-1 (or the pseudogene TRBV3-2) and J is TRBJ1-2; the D gene is possibly TRBD1 (5 bases). V shed 0 bases and J shed 6 bases, with 11 bases lying between them. Germline V gene lookup returns CDR1 LGHDT and CDR2 YNNKEL (reference sequence). The CDR3 covers 14 residues. DNA of the CDR3: TGTGCCAGCAGCCAAGATTATGCAGGGCATGGCTACACCTTC. The encoded protein is CASSQDYAGHGYTF.

J is TRBJ1-1 and V is TRBV20-1; D not resolved. CDR3 size: 10 residues. Germline-derived CDR1 and CDR2 are DFQATT and SNEGSKA (reference sequence). V was shortened by 6 bases and J by 5 bases, with 7 bases between the two germline ends. In DNA form, the CDR3 reads TGCAGTGCCACGAGAACTGAAGCTTTCTTT. Translating gives CSATRTEAFF.

Points on this clone: In the same sample, other DNA sequences code for this CDR3. The chain joins TRBV30 to TRBJ2-5, with D hard to call. V was clipped by 0 bases and J by 4 bases, with 3 bases between them. Germline CDR1 is GTSNPN and CDR2 is SVGIG (reference sequence). The CDR3 consists of 11 residues. DNA for the CDR3: TGTGCCTGGAGTGTGGGAGAGACCCAGTACTTC. Translating it yields CAWSVGETQYF. The whole variable domain, remainder taken from reference TRBV30 and TRBJ2-5, is SQTIHQWPATLVQPVGSPLSLECTVEGTSNPNLYWYRQAAGRGLQLLFYSVGIGQISSEVPQNLSASRPQDRQFILSSKKLLLSDSGFYLCAWSVGETQYFGPGTRLLVL.